This TCR beta chain was identified in a study of blood T cell repertoires in COVID-19. Overall study: Acute-phase and convalescent COVID-19 samples originated in the United States, Italy and Spain. PBMCs, B-cell-depleted T cells, or T cells were the source of the cDNA or gDNA that made up the material.

In the original processing: Using reference gene primer amplification, nucleated cell counts were estimated. Generated by immunoSEQ multiplex PCR, the TCRdb table keeps only in-frame clones and is missing some. D and trimming were read from the DNA, whereas the V and J calls and clone size are those reported in that table. The sample shows about 130,000 clones, more than 70% of them seen only once. Deletions cut 3 bases from V and 0 bases from J, with 9 bases between. CDR1 LGHDT and CDR2 YNNKEL come from the germline V gene (reference sequence). There are 15 residues in the CDR3. The receptor's source is a human donor in a cohort sampled during active COVID-19. The sample consisted of peripheral blood. V usage is TRBV3-1 (or the pseudogene TRBV3-2) and J usage is TRBJ1-3, with TRBD1 as a possible D gene (5 bases). CDR3 region: CASSQRTPSGNTIYF. CDR3 sequence (DNA): TGTGCCAGCAGCCAGAGGACACCCTCTGGAAACACCATATATTTT.